A single sample gave rise to the 11 T cell receptor beta chains below, sequenced in a study of T cell repertoires in cytomegalovirus infection. TCRdb ran MiXCR on the reads and lists one entry per CDR3 protein. The data contain under 350,000 distinct CDR3 sequences, approximately 9.5% of them singletons. The sample comprised PBMCs. These receptors originate from a human donor in good health (CMV status not recorded). Some clones in this sample may be carry-over from other donors' samples.

J is TRBJ2-5 and V is TRBV7-2, with D unresolved. Trimming shortened V by 1 base and J by 1 base, and 7 bases separated the two germline ends. This CDR3 region has 14 residues. Per the germline V gene, CDR1 is SGHTA and CDR2 is FQGNSA. Here the CDR3 reads CASSLGRFQETQYF. The CDR3 DNA reads as TGTGCCAGCAGCTTAGGTCGGTTCCAAGAGACCCAGTACTTC.

The sample holds many counts of this clonotype. This chain joins TRBV27 and TRBJ1-5; unclear D gene. The germline V gene has CDR1 MNHEY and CDR2 SMNVEV (reference sequence). V lost 6 bases, J lost 0 bases, and 12 bases lay in between. This CDR3 is built from 15 residues. The CDR3 DNA follows: TGTGCCAGCAGCTACCTGGCAGGTAGCAATCAGCCCCAGCATTTT. It specifies CASSYLAGSNQPQHF.

This clonotype was recorded many times. The chain joins TRBV7-2 to TRBJ2-7; a weak D match, TRBD1 (5 bases). Germline V gene lookup returns CDR1 SGHTA and CDR2 FQGNSA. V was pared by 2 bases and J by 3 bases, with 8 bases between. CDR3 length: 13 amino acids. For the CDR3, the DNA is TGTGCCAGCAGCTTATATCAGGGCTACGAGCAGTACTTC. As protein: CASSLYQGYEQYF.

This clonotype was observed many times. V gene TRBV11-2 combines with J gene TRBJ2-6; the D gene is possibly TRBD2 (5 bases). There are 15 residues in the CDR3. The V end lost 5 bases, the J end lost 0 bases, and 8 bases lay between the germline ends. The germline gives CDR1 SGHAT, CDR2 FQNNGV. As DNA, the CDR3 is TGTGCCAGCAGCAGGGAGAGCTCTGGGGCCAACGTCCTGACTTTC. The encoded protein is CASSRESSGANVLTF.

Remarks on this clonotype: Germline is not matched at one junction end, which may reflect a read error. The genes are TRBV7-2 and TRBJ2-3; 7 nucleotides match TRBD2. Germline CDR1 and CDR2: SGHTA and FQGNSA. The CDR3 runs to 15 residues. CDR3 in amino acids: CARRGISGSPDTPYF. The CDR3 DNA is TGTGCCAGACGCGGGATTAGCGGGTCTCCAGATACGCCGTATTTT.

Ten or more counts support this clonotype. The chain has TRBV20-1 and TRBJ1-1, with D perhaps matching TRBD1 (5 bases). The V gene's germline CDR1 is DFQATT and CDR2 SNEGSKA (reference sequence). This CDR3 region has 13 residues. V was trimmed by 4 bases and J by 12 bases, leaving 21 bases between them. The CDR3 is CSAKNVGTKGTFF. CDR3 DNA: TGCAGTGCTAAGAACGTGGGGACGAAGGGTACTTTCTTT.

Ten or more counts support this clonotype. The chain is built from TRBV7-9 and TRBJ1-2; D call uncertain. There are 13 residues in the CDR3. Trimming removed 7 bases at V and 5 bases at J, with 14 bases between. Germline CDR1 and CDR2: SEHNR and FQNEAQ (reference sequence). DNA of the CDR3: TGTGCCAGCACCCTTTCAGAGGATTATGGCTACACCTTC. Amino acids: CASTLSEDYGYTF.

The rearrangement uses TRBV27 and TRBJ2-3; no clear D. Trimming shortened V by 6 bases and J by 6 bases, and 10 bases separated the two germline ends. Per the germline V gene, CDR1 is MNHEY and CDR2 is SMNVEV (reference sequence). The CDR3 has 12 amino acids. Here the CDR3 reads CASRLSYDTQYF. CDR3 in DNA: TGTGCCAGCAGATTGTCGTACGATACGCAGTATTTT.

This clonotype has just a few counts. V and J are TRBV6-2 or TRBV6-3 and TRBJ1-2, with D uncertain. Trimming took off 4 bases at V and 3 bases at J, with 9 bases between the two ends. There are 13 residues in the CDR3. The germline gives CDR1 MNHEY, CDR2 SVGEGT. DNA for the CDR3: TGTGCCAGCAGTTCTCTTCGCGACTATGGCTACACCTTC. Its translation: CASSSLRDYGYTF.

This clonotype was seen only a few times. CDR3 sequence reads: CASSHAPGLIFSNQPQHF. The CDR3 coding sequence is TGCGCCAGCAGCCACGCCCCGGGACTGATATTTAGCAATCAGCCCCAGCATTTT. This chain connects TRBV4-1 to TRBJ1-5; a possible D gene is TRBD1 (5 bases). Germline loops: CDR1 MGHRA, CDR2 YSYEKL. Between the trimmed V and J ends, which lost 3 bases and 0 bases, there was a span of 18 bases. CDR3 length equals 18 residues.

V gene TRBV6-2 or TRBV6-3 combines with J gene TRBJ2-7; D might be TRBD1 (5 bases). Per germline, CDR1 MNHEY and CDR2 SVGEGT. This CDR3 has 14 residues. V lost 2 bases and J lost 3, with 11 bases in between. The DNA of the CDR3 is TGTGCCAGCAGTTACGAAGGCAGGGTCTACGAGCAGTACTTC. Amino acids: CASSYEGRVYEQYF.